The rows below give T cell receptor beta chains drawn from one sample of a study of vaccination effects on CD4 cells after COVID-19. This table comes from immunoSEQ multiplex PCR, and its TCRdb copy is limited to in-frame clones, with some not included. This repertoire shows around 30,000 clones, approximately 76% found once; its top ten account for 9.5% to 15%. Antigens for these TCRs are unknown. Sequencing was performed on CD4+ T cells from PBMCs cultured with HCoV-229E spike peptides, taken after COVID-19 vaccination. The receptor source for this set is a human donor who received a COVID-19 vaccine. Both conserved end residues are part of each CDR3. A D gene is named only where the DNA matches it firmly. Size values are once, few and many counts, or a class for expanded clones, and some rows have none.

d_gene | abundance | len | j_gene | v_gene | CDR3aa | CDR3nt
. | . | 15 | TRBJ2-7 | TRBV5-1 | CASSLGSNGIVEQYF | TGCGCCAGCAGCTTGGGGTCTAACGGGATAGTCGAGCAGTACTTC
. | . | 12 | TRBJ2-5 | TRBV24-1 | CATSAAQETQYF | TGTGCCACCAGTGCGGCACAAGAGACCCAGTACTTC
TRBD2 | . | 16 | TRBJ2-3 | TRBV19 | CASSTLAGDRTDTQYF | TGTGCCAGTAGTACATTAGCGGGGGACCGCACAGATACGCAGTATTTT
. | . | 15 | TRBJ1-1 | TRBV24-1 | CAKRTNWGDGTEAFF | TGTGCCAAACGGACGAATTGGGGAGACGGGACTGAAGCTTTCTTT
. | . | 16 | TRBJ1-1 | TRBV11-2 | CASSARGEPRSTEAFF | TGTGCCAGCAGCGCCAGGGGCGAGCCGAGGAGCACTGAAGCTTTCTTT
TRBD1 | . | 14 | TRBJ1-6 | TRBV18 | CASSPGQGNSPLHF | TGTGCCAGCTCACCGGGACAGGGAAATTCACCCCTCCACTTT
. | . | 16 | TRBJ1-2 | TRBV5-4 | CASSLGLREKDYGYTF | TGTGCCAGCAGCTTGGGATTAAGGGAGAAGGACTATGGCTACACCTTC
TRBD2 | . | 16 | TRBJ2-7 | TRBV19 | CATAGLAGGPSYEQYF | TGTGCCACTGCGGGACTAGCGGGAGGGCCCTCCTACGAGCAGTACTTC
. | . | 11 | TRBJ2-1 | TRBV12-3/TRBV12-4 | CASRKHDEQFF | TGTGCCAGCCGAAAGCACGATGAGCAGTTCTTC
TRBD2 | . | 16 | TRBJ2-7 | TRBV6-1 | CASSEVGGGSSYEQYF | TGTGCCAGCAGTGAAGTTGGCGGGGGAAGCTCCTACGAGCAGTACTTC
. | . | 15 | TRBJ2-7 | TRBV6-5 | CASSYSTAGSYEQYF | TGTGCCAGCAGTTACTCGACAGCCGGAAGTTACGAGCAGTACTTC
TRBD1 | . | 15 | TRBJ1-6 | TRBV11-2 | CASSLVGTANSPLHF | TGTGCCAGCAGCTTAGTCGGGACAGCTAATTCACCCCTCCACTTT
. | once | 16 | TRBJ2-1 | TRBV4-1 | CASSLTPGLVDNEQFF | TGCGCCAGCAGCTTGACTCCGGGACTGGTTGACAATGAGCAGTTCTTC
TRBD1 | few | 16 | TRBJ2-7 | TRBV5-4 | CASSLAGQGSSYEQYF | TGTGCCAGCAGCTTGGCGGGACAGGGAAGCTCCTACGAGCAGTACTTC
. | . | 12 | TRBJ2-2 | TRBV7-2 | CASTSDTGELFF | TGTGCCAGCACCTCGGACACCGGGGAGCTGTTTTTT
. | . | 13 | TRBJ1-5 | TRBV2 | CASHFGANQPQHF | TGTGCCAGCCACTTCGGGGCAAATCAGCCCCAGCATTTT
. | . | 13 | TRBJ2-3 | TRBV10-2 | CASSETGLNTQYF | TGCGCCAGCAGTGAGACAGGGCTGAATACGCAGTATTTT
. | . | 13 | TRBJ2-7 | TRBV5-1 | CASSSPQGDKQYF | TGCGCCAGCAGCTCACCTCAGGGAGATAAGCAGTACTTC
. | . | 16 | TRBJ2-1 | TRBV6-2/TRBV6-3 | CASSTTTRLSYNEQFF | TGTGCCAGCAGTACCACAACTAGATTAAGCTACAATGAGCAGTTCTTC
TRBD2 | . | 19 | TRBJ2-1 | TRBV7-2 | CASSPLGLAGQSSYNEQFF | TGTGCCAGCAGCCCACTGGGGCTAGCGGGTCAAAGCTCCTACAATGAGCAGTTCTTC
TRBD2 | . | 17 | TRBJ2-7 | TRBV10-3 | CAISETGTSGLSYEQYF | TGTGCCATCAGTGAAACGGGAACTAGCGGACTATCCTACGAGCAGTACTTC
TRBD1 | . | 16 | TRBJ1-1 | TRBV5-1 | CASSFNRGQQDTEAFF | TGCGCCAGCAGCTTCAACAGGGGGCAGCAGGACACTGAAGCTTTCTTT
TRBD1 | few | 15 | TRBJ2-1 | TRBV5-6 | CASSSDPTGTYEQFF | TGTGCCAGCAGCTCCGACCCGACAGGGACGTATGAGCAGTTCTTC
. | . | 14 | TRBJ2-1 | TRBV7-8 | CASSFSPSYNEQFF | TGTGCCAGCAGCTTTTCGCCCTCCTACAATGAGCAGTTCTTC
. | few | 12 | TRBJ2-1 | TRBV10-3 | CAISESEGQQFF | TGTGCCATCAGTGAGTCCGAGGGACAGCAGTTCTTC
. | . | 13 | TRBJ1-1 | TRBV12-5 | CASGLQMNTEAFF | TGTGCTAGTGGTTTACAGATGAACACTGAAGCTTTCTTT
TRBD1 | . | 15 | TRBJ1-2 | TRBV5-6 | CASSLLTGTGEGYTF | TGTGCCAGCAGCTTACTCACCGGGACAGGGGAGGGCTACACCTTC
. | once | 15 | TRBJ2-7 | TRBV5-1 | CASSLWGTFSYEQYF | TGCGCCAGCAGCTTGTGGGGGACATTTTCCTACGAGCAGTACTTC
. | . | 11 | TRBJ2-7 | TRBV20-1 | CSASLWGEQYF | TGCAGTGCTAGTTTATGGGGCGAGCAGTACTTC
. | . | 11 | TRBJ2-1 | TRBV9 | CASSVMNEQFF | TGTGCCAGCAGCGTTATGAATGAGCAGTTCTTC
. | . | 15 | TRBJ1-2 | TRBV27 | CASSSFGQGVYGYTF | TGTGCCAGCAGTTCTTTTGGGCAGGGTGTATATGGCTACACCTTC
. | . | 12 | TRBJ2-7 | TRBV2 | CASISRGTEQYF | TGTGCCAGCATTTCTAGGGGTACCGAGCAGTACTTC
. | . | 13 | TRBJ2-7 | TRBV3-1/TRBV3-2 | CASSHADSYEQYF | TGTGCCAGCAGCCATGCAGACTCCTACGAGCAGTACTTC
. | once | 15 | TRBJ1-2 | TRBV6-4 | CASTKGHSNNYGYTF | TGTGCCAGCACCAAGGGACATAGTAATAACTATGGCTACACCTTC
TRBD1 | . | 14 | TRBJ1-6 | TRBV2 | CASRGGQGGSPLHF | TGTGCCAGCAGGGGGGGACAGGGGGGTTCACCCCTCCACTTT
TRBD2 | . | 18 | TRBJ2-2 | TRBV5-1 | CASSQGLAGGPNTGELFF | TGCGCCAGCAGCCAGGGACTAGCGGGAGGGCCGAACACCGGGGAGCTGTTTTTT
. | . | 15 | TRBJ2-7 | TRBV23-1 | CASSQSVQGNYEQYF | TGCGCCAGCAGTCAATCGGTCCAGGGAAACTACGAGCAGTACTTC
TRBD2 | . | 16 | TRBJ2-1 | TRBV9 | CASNSVTSGPYNEQFF | TGTGCCAGCAACAGTGTGACTAGCGGGCCCTACAATGAGCAGTTCTTC
. | . | 15 | TRBJ2-5 | TRBV11-3 | CASSLGGAVQETQYF | TGTGCCAGCAGCTTAGGGGGGGCTGTCCAAGAGACCCAGTACTTC
. | . | 12 | TRBJ1-1 | TRBV29-1 | CSVEEGNTEAFF | TGCAGCGTTGAAGAAGGGAACACTGAAGCTTTCTTT
TRBD1 | . | 14 | TRBJ2-7 | TRBV6-5 | CASRGDRGTYEQYF | TGTGCCAGCAGAGGGGACAGGGGTACCTACGAGCAGTACTTC
. | few | 11 | TRBJ2-1 | TRBV7-9 | CASSLTNEQFF | TGTGCCAGCAGCTTAACCAATGAGCAGTTCTTC
TRBD1 | . | 16 | TRBJ1-3 | TRBV19 | CASSTYRGRSGNTIYF | TGTGCCAGTAGTACCTACAGGGGGCGTTCTGGAAACACCATATATTTT
. | . | 13 | TRBJ1-5 | TRBV2 | CASRAVTDQPQHF | TGTGCCAGCAGAGCGGTCACAGATCAGCCCCAGCATTTT
. | . | 16 | TRBJ1-2 | TRBV3-1/TRBV3-2 | CASSQLPRTDNYGYTF | TGTGCCAGCAGCCAATTACCTAGGACTGACAACTATGGCTACACCTTC
. | few | 13 | TRBJ1-5 | TRBV29-1 | CSVRQDSNQPQHF | TGCAGCGTCCGACAGGATAGCAATCAGCCCCAGCATTTT
TRBD1 | . | 18 | TRBJ2-6 | TRBV30 | CAWSRSRTGGPGANVLTF | TGTGCCTGGAGTCGAAGTCGGACAGGGGGCCCTGGGGCCAACGTCCTGACTTTC
TRBD1 | . | 14 | TRBJ1-2 | TRBV5-1 | CASNGQGLGSGYTF | TGCGCCAGCAACGGACAGGGCTTAGGGAGCGGCTACACCTTC
. | . | 15 | TRBJ2-1 | TRBV7-9 | CASSSSALYHNEQFF | TGTGCCAGCAGCTCCTCCGCCCTGTATCACAATGAGCAGTTCTTC